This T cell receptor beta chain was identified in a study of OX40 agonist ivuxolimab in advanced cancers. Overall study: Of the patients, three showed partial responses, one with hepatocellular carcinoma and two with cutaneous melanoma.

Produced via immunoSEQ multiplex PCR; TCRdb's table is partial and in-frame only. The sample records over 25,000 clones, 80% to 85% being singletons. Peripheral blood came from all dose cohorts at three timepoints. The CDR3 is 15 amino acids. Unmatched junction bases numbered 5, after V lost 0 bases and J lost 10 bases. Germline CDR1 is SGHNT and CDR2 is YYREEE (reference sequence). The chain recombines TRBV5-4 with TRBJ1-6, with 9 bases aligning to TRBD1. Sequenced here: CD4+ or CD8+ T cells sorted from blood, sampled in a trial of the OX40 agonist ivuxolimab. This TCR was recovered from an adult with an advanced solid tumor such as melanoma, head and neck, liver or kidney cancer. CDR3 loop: CASSLDRGQGSPLHF. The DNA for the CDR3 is TGTGCCAGCAGCTTGGACAGGGGGCAGGGATCACCCCTCCACTTT.